These T cell receptor beta chains were read from a single sample in a study of blood T cell repertoires in COVID-19. The repertoire was sequenced with immunoSEQ multiplex PCR; TCRdb's copy has only in-frame clones and lacks some. The table has about 61,000 clones, around nine tenths seen once. Source material: peripheral blood. The receptor set was obtained from a human donor in a cohort sampled during active COVID-19. Each CDR3 is given with its conserved first and last residue. Each record gives: J gene, D gene, V gene, clone size, CDR3 protein, CDR3 DNA. A D gene is named only where the DNA matches it firmly. The size of a clone is reported for some rows only, either as once, few or many, or as a class for expanded clones.

>TRBJ1-4|TRBD1|TRBV13|NA
CASSLRQGPNEKLFF
TGTGCCAGCAGCCTACGACAGGGGCCTAATGAAAAACTGTTTTTT
>TRBJ2-3|TRBD2|TRBV11-2|NA
CASSSGLAGGADTQYF
TGTGCCAGCAGCTCCGGACTAGCGGGAGGGGCAGATACGCAGTATTTT
>TRBJ2-5|NA|TRBV7-8|NA
CASRPRGTQETQYF
TGTGCCAGCAGGCCGAGGGGGACCCAAGAGACCCAGTACTTC
>TRBJ2-7|TRBD2|TRBV29-1|NA
CSVGGGSSYEQYF
TGCAGCGTTGGTGGCGGGAGCTCCTACGAGCAGTACTTC
>TRBJ1-2|NA|TRBV6-2/TRBV6-3|NA
CASSLINSVGYTF
TGTGCCAGCAGCCTTATTAACTCCGTGGGCTACACCTTC
>TRBJ2-7|TRBD1|TRBV7-2|NA
CASSTGTGTYEQYF
TGTGCCAGCAGTACCGGGACAGGGACCTACGAGCAGTACTTC
>TRBJ1-2|NA|TRBV19|NA
CASSDSYYGYTF
TGTGCCAGTAGCGACAGCTACTATGGCTACACCTTC
>TRBJ1-3|NA|TRBV10-3|NA
CAISESAASSGNTIYF
TGTGCCATCAGTGAGTCGGCGGCCAGCTCTGGAAACACCATATATTTT
>TRBJ2-2|TRBD2|TRBV7-6|NA
CASSYLAGGATGELFF
TGTGCCAGCAGCTACCTAGCGGGGGGTGCCACCGGGGAGCTGTTTTTT
>TRBJ1-2|NA|TRBV19|NA
CASSTGTFSLDYGYTF
TGTGCCAGTTCAACCGGGACATTCAGTCTGGACTATGGCTACACCTTC
>TRBJ1-5|TRBD1|TRBV28|NA
CASSSGQGASQPQHF
TGTGCCAGCAGTTCGGGACAGGGGGCTTCTCAGCCCCAGCATTTT
>TRBJ2-7|TRBD1|TRBV19|NA
CASSPGTGSYEQYF
TGTGCCAGTAGCCCCGGGACAGGGTCCTACGAGCAGTACTTC
>TRBJ2-5|NA|TRBV9|NA
CASSVVAGAAETQYF
TGTGCCAGCAGCGTAGTGGCAGGGGCCGCAGAGACCCAGTACTTC
>TRBJ2-3|NA|TRBV7-2|NA
CASSLSTGSADTQYF
TGTGCCAGCAGCCTTTCGACAGGATCGGCAGATACGCAGTATTTT
>TRBJ2-1|TRBD2|TRBV5-4|once
CASSLAAGPYNEQFF
TGTGCCAGCAGCTTGGCAGCGGGGCCCTACAATGAGCAGTTCTTC
>TRBJ1-2|TRBD1|TRBV5-4|NA
CASSPPTGLDTF
TGTGCCAGCAGCCCCCCGACAGGGTTGGACACCTTC
>TRBJ2-3|TRBD2|TRBV6-5|NA
CAAAGVGADTQYF
TGTGCCGCAGCGGGGGTAGGAGCAGATACGCAGTATTTT
>TRBJ2-3|TRBD2|TRBV9|NA
CASSASGGTDTQYF
TGTGCCAGCAGCGCTAGCGGGGGCACAGATACGCAGTATTTT
>TRBJ1-1|TRBD1|TRBV11-2|NA
CASSSTGTGTEAFF
TGTGCCAGCAGCTCAACCGGGACAGGGACTGAAGCTTTCTTT
>TRBJ2-1|NA|TRBV29-1|few
CSVTTWGLDNEQFF
TGCAGCGTTACTACGTGGGGCTTGGACAATGAGCAGTTCTTC
>TRBJ2-1|NA|TRBV28|once
CASSSRRGARYNEQFF
TGTGCCAGCAGTTCCCGCCGGGGGGCGAGATACAATGAGCAGTTCTTC
>TRBJ2-7|TRBD2|TRBV29-1|NA
CSVREGYEQYF
TGCAGCGTTAGGGAGGGCTACGAGCAGTACTTC
>TRBJ2-5|NA|TRBV6-2/TRBV6-3|NA
CASSLTDYETQYF
TGTGCCAGCAGTTTGACAGATTACGAGACCCAGTACTTC
>TRBJ1-1|TRBD1|TRBV9|NA
CASSVGTGWTEAFF
TGTGCCAGCAGCGTGGGGACAGGGTGGACTGAAGCTTTCTTT
>TRBJ2-7|NA|TRBV28|NA
CASSDTGYNSEQYF
TGTGCCAGCAGTGACACAGGGTATAATTCCGAGCAGTACTTC
>TRBJ2-7|TRBD2|TRBV3-1/TRBV3-2|NA
CASSQEGSGTSAPGHEQYF
TGTGCCAGCAGCCAAGAGGGGAGCGGGACTAGCGCCCCGGGCCACGAGCAGTACTTC
>TRBJ2-5|NA|TRBV4-1|NA
CASSQVGGAGQETQYF
TGCGCCAGCAGCCAAGTAGGGGGGGCCGGCCAAGAGACCCAGTACTTC
>TRBJ2-1|TRBD1|TRBV5-8|NA
CASSLSWDRSPYNEQFF
TGTGCCAGCAGCCTCTCCTGGGACAGGTCCCCCTACAATGAGCAGTTCTTC
>TRBJ2-7|NA|TRBV6-5|NA
CASSFTQGLYEQYF
TGTGCCAGCTCCTTTACGCAGGGGTTGTACGAGCAGTACTTC
>TRBJ2-1|NA|TRBV19|NA
CASSIGGGGRVGNEQFF
TGTGCCAGTAGTATAGGAGGGGGGGGGCGCGTCGGCAATGAGCAGTTCTTC
>TRBJ1-1|NA|TRBV11-2|NA
CASSRAGGTEAFF
TGTGCCAGCAGCCGGGCGGGTGGCACTGAAGCTTTCTTT
>TRBJ2-2|NA|TRBV5-7|NA
CASSLVGGANTGELFF
TGTGCCAGCAGCTTGGTTGGGGGCGCGAACACCGGGGAGCTGTTTTTT
>TRBJ1-1|NA|TRBV10-2|NA
CASSGRESKNTEAFF
TGCGCCAGCAGCGGGAGGGAAAGCAAGAACACTGAAGCTTTCTTT
>TRBJ2-1|NA|TRBV15|NA
CATSRAERPNNEQFF
TGTGCCACCAGCAGAGCAGAGCGTCCCAACAATGAGCAGTTCTTC
>TRBJ2-3|NA|TRBV7-9|NA
CASSFISPGFTDTQYF
TGTGCCAGCAGCTTCATCAGTCCGGGTTTCACAGATACGCAGTATTTT
>TRBJ1-5|NA|TRBV11-2|NA
CASSLHQGGNQPQHF
TGTGCCAGCAGCCTTCACCAGGGTGGGAATCAGCCCCAGCATTTT
>TRBJ1-2|TRBD1|TRBV24-1|NA
CATSEHGQGQYGYTF
TGTGCCACCAGTGAACACGGACAGGGTCAATATGGCTACACCTTC
>TRBJ2-3|TRBD1|TRBV7-3|NA
CASSPRGLGTDTQYF
TGTGCCAGCAGCCCCAGGGGGCTAGGGACAGATACGCAGTATTTT
>TRBJ1-3|NA|TRBV7-2|NA
CASSFSGTPNFSGNTIYF
TGTGCCAGCAGCTTCAGTGGGACACCCAATTTCTCTGGAAACACCATATATTTT
>TRBJ2-4|NA|TRBV11-2|NA
CASSLSRVAGNIQYF
TGTGCCAGCAGCTTAAGCAGGGTCGCTGGAAACATTCAGTACTTC
>TRBJ2-7|NA|TRBV5-4|NA
CASSLVPGRNPYEQYF
TGTGCCAGCAGCTTGGTCCCCGGCAGGAACCCCTACGAGCAGTACTTC
>TRBJ1-1|NA|TRBV13|NA
CASSFNLGSDTEAFF
TGTGCCAGCAGCTTTAATCTCGGGTCAGACACTGAAGCTTTCTTT
>TRBJ2-7|TRBD1|TRBV6-5|NA
CASPTGEEQYF
TGTGCCAGCCCTACAGGGGAGGAGCAGTACTTC
>TRBJ2-1|TRBD2|TRBV19|NA
CASSMRAGLAGIEQFF
TGTGCCAGTAGTATGCGGGCGGGACTAGCGGGAATTGAGCAGTTCTTC
>TRBJ2-3|NA|TRBV10-1|NA
CASSETRNTDTQYF
TGCGCCAGCAGTGAAACTAGGAACACAGATACGCAGTATTTT
>TRBJ1-2|NA|TRBV7-2|NA
CASSDGANYGYTF
TGTGCCAGCAGCGATGGTGCGAACTATGGCTACACCTTC
>TRBJ2-7|NA|TRBV6-2/TRBV6-3|NA
CASSLRQGGDYF
TGTGCCAGCAGCCTAAGGCAGGGAGGCGATTACTTC
>TRBJ2-3|TRBD1|TRBV30|NA
CAWSPGQGVGNTQYF
TGTGCCTGGAGTCCGGGACAGGGAGTTGGAAATACGCAGTATTTT
>TRBJ2-7|NA|TRBV11-2|once
CASSLDLLAVEQYF
TGTGCCAGCAGCTTAGATTTACTCGCGGTCGAGCAGTACTTC
>TRBJ2-1|TRBD2|TRBV24-1|NA
CATSDVAGVGNEQFF
TGTGCCACCAGTGATGTAGCGGGGGTCGGGAATGAGCAGTTCTTC
>TRBJ2-7|NA|TRBV6-6|NA
CASSYPGHEQYF
TGTGCCAGCAGTTACCCAGGGCACGAGCAGTACTTC
>TRBJ2-7|NA|TRBV12-3/TRBV12-4|NA
CASSRGYEQYF
TGTGCCAGCAGTCGGGGGTACGAGCAGTACTTC
>TRBJ1-1|NA|TRBV4-1|NA
CASSQTQGGTEAFF
TGCGCCAGCAGCCAAACGCAGGGAGGCACTGAAGCTTTCTTT